This TCR beta chain comes out of a study of blood T cell repertoires in COVID-19 (TCRdb year 2020). Context from the whole study: Samples covering the acute and convalescent phases of COVID-19 were provided by collaborators in the United States, Italy and Spain. The material from the prospective study consisted of cDNA or gDNA derived from T cells, B-cell-depleted T cells, or PBMCs. Subjects who had been exposed to COVID-19, were actively infected with it, or had recovered from it provided the deeply sampled blood TCRbeta repertoires that made up the dataset. The repertoires were made available in a free public database intended to serve as a resource for research on the immune response to SARS-CoV-2. The samples were drawn from the first 160 participants of the ongoing ImmuneRACE study and from some 1,300 subjects provided by 6 global collaborators. Sample metadata almost always included a de-identified subject ID, COVID-19 status, age in years and sex. Where HLA class I and class II types were available, the types were taken from metadata supplied by the sample provider, not from assay-based typing.

Via the germline V gene, CDR1 is MDHEN and CDR2 SYDVKM. From its cysteine to its phenylalanine, the CDR3 spans 15 amino acids. Only CDR3 DNA remains: 45 bases, in frame from the first base. The V end gives up 5 bases and the J end 5 bases, leaving 10 bases in the junction not matched to a gene. TCRbeta CDR3 regions were amplified from genomic DNA by means of the immunoSEQ Assay, a bias-controlled multiplex PCR. On the authors' methods: Within the assay, amplification of reference gene primers was used to estimate how many nucleated cells each sample contained. To quantify the absolute abundance of each unique TCRbeta CDR3 rearrangement, sequence reads were collapsed and filtered. For each sample, productive Simpson clonality was calculated as the square root of Simpson's diversity index over productive rearrangements. TCRdb mirrors the immuneACCESS table, restricted to in-frame sequences. Some clones are absent from its copies; in checked studies, under half trace to an unresolved V gene, and the reason for the others is unknown. That table gives V, J and clone size, and the DNA gave D and trimming. Across this sample there are tens of thousands of clones, with around three quarters seen only once. Around 59% of the sample is held by the ten biggest clonotypes.

Study-wide findings and limitations: Clinical and demographic metadata were provided uncurated, with the amount varying by source and participant.

Each collaborating institution followed its own protocols to collect whole blood in K2EDTA tubes. For TCRbeta analysis, collaborator samples were shipped as frozen whole blood, as isolated PBMCs, or as DNA extracted from either sample type. A note on this clone: Its antigen is unknown. No much larger clonotype is one base removed from it; base qualities were not supplied.

The receptor was isolated from a man older than 75 with acute or convalescent COVID-19. Material: peripheral blood. The rearranged chain carries TRBV28 and TRBJ2-5; 8 central bases correspond to TRBD1. The CDR3 region: CASSPRRGRWETQYF. The nucleotide sequence is given as TGTGCCAGCAGTCCCCGCAGGGGGCGCTGGGAGACCCAGTACTTC.